This T cell receptor beta chain was identified during a study of T cell repertoires and leukemia-associated antigens. Overall study: Effective reads per sample ranged from about 3 to 5.0 million. Study-level findings and limits: No significant group difference appeared in Vbeta, Jbeta or VDJ counts. Expanded clones' antigen specificity and function were not directly tested.

MiXCR was run by TCRdb on the 5' RACE reads, yielding one entry per CDR3 protein. Among 13,000 to 15,000 distinct CDR3 sequences listed, 39% were seen once. This clonotype is a singleton in its sample. As yet, its antigen is unknown. The junction departs from germline at one end; a sequencing error may be responsible. This receptor was identified in a female donor in good health. Sequencing was carried out using CD3+ T cells sorted from blood and cultured.

Here the CDR3 DNA reads TGTCCCAGAAGCACTGGGGCAGGCTACGAGCAGTACTTC. Translation gives CPRSTGAGYEQYF. The chain is built from TRBV5-3 and TRBJ2-7, with D perhaps TRBD1 (5 bases). TRBV5-3 qualifies as an ORF whose function is uncertain. The CDR3 has 13 amino acids.